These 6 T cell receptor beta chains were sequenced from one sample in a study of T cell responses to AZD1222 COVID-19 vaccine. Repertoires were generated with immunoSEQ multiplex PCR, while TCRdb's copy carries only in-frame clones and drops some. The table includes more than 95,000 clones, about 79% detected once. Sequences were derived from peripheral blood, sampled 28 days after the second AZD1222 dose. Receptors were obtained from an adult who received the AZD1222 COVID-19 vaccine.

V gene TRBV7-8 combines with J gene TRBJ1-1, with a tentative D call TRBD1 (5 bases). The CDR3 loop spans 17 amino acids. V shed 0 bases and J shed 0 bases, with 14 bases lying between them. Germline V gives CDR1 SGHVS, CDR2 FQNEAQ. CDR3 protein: CASSLAQGPTMNTEAFF. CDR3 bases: TGTGCCAGCAGCTTAGCGCAGGGACCGACTATGAACACTGAAGCTTTCTTT.

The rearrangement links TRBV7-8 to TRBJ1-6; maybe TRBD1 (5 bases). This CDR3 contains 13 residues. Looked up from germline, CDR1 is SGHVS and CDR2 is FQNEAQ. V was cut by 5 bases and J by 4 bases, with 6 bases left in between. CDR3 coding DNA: TGTGCCAGCAGCAGGGGTTATAATTCACCCCTCCACTTT. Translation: CASSRGYNSPLHF.

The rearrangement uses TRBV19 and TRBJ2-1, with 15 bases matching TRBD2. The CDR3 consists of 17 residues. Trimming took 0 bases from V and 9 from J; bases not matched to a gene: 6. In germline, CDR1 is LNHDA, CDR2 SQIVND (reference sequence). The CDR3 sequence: CASSIEGLAGGRGEQFF. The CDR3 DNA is TGTGCCAGTAGTATAGAGGGACTAGCGGGGGGCCGGGGTGAGCAGTTCTTC. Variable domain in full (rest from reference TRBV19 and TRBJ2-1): DGGITQSPKYLFRKEGQNVTLSCEQNLNHDAMYWYRQDPGQGLRLIYYSQIVNDFQKGDIAEGYSVSREKKESFPLTVTSAQKNPTAFYLCASSIEGLAGGRGEQFFGPGTRLTVL.

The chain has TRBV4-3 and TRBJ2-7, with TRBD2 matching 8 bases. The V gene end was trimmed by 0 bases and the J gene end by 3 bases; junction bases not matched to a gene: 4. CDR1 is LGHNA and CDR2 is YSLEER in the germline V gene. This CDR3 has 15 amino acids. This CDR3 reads CASSQDGSGVYEQYF. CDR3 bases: TGCGCCAGCAGCCAAGATGGTAGCGGGGTCTACGAGCAGTACTTC.

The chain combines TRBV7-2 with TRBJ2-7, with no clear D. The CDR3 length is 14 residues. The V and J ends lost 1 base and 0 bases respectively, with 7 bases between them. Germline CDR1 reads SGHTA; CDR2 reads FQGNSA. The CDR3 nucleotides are TGTGCCAGCAGCTTAGTGAGGAGCTCCTACGAGCAGTACTTC. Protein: CASSLVRSSYEQYF.

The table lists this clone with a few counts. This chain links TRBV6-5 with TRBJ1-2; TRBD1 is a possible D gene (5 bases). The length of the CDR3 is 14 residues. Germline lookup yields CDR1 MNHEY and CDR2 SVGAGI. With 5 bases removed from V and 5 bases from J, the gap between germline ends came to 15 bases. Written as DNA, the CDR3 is TGTGCCAGCAGTCTCCGGGACCCTCGGTATGGCTACACCTTC. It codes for CASSLRDPRYGYTF.